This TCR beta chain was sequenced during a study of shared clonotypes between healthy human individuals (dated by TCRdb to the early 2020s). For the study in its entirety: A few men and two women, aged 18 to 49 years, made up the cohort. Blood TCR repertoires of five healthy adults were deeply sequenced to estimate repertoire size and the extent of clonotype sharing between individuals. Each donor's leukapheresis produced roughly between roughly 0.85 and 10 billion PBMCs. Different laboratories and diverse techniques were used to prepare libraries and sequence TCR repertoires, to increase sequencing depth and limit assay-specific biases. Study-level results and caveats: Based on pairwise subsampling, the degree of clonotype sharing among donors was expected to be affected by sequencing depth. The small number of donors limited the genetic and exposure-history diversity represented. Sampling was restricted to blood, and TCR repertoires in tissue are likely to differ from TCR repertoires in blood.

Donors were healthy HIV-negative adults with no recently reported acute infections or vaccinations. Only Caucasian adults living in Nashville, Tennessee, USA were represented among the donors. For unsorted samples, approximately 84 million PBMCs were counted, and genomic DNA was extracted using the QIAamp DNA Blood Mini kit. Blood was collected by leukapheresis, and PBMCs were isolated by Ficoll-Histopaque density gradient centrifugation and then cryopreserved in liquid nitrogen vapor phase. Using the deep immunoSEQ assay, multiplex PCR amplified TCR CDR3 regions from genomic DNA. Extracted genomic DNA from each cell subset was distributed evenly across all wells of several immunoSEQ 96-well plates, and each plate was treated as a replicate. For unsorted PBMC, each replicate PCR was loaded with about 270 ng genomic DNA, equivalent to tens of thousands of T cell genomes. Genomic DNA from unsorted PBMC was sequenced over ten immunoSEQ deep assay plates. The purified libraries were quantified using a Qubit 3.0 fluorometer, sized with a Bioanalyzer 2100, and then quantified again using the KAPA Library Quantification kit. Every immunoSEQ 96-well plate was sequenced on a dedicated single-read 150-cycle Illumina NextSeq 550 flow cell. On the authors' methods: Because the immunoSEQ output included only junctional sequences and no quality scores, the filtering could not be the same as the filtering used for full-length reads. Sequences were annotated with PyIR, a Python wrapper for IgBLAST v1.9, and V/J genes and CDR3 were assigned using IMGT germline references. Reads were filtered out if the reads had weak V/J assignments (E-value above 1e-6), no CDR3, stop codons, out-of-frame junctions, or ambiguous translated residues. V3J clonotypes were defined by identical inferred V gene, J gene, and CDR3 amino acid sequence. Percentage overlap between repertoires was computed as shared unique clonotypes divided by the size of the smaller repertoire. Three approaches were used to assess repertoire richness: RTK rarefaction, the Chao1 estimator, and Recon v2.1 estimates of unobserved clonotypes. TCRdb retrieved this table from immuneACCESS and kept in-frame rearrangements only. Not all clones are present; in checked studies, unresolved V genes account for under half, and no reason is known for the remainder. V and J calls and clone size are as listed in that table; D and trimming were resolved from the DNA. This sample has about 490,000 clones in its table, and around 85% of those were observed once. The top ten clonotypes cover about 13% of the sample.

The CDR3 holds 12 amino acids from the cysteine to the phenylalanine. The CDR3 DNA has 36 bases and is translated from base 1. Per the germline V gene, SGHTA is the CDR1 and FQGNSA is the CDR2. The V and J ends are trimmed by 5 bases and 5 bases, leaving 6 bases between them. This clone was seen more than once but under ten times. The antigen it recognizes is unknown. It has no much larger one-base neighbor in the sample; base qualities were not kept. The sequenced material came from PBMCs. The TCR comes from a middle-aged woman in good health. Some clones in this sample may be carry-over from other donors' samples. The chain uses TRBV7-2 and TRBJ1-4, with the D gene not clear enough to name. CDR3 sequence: CASSTGNEKLFF. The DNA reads TGTGCCAGCAGCACGGGAAATGAAAAACTGTTTTTT.